These 6 T cell receptor beta chains share one sample of origin, sequenced in a study of cytomegalovirus exposure and HLA in healthy donors. Primers: 60 Vbeta forward and 13 Jbeta reverse. Only in-frame clones appear in the TCRdb table, and some are missing; sequencing was by immunoSEQ multiplex PCR. The sample has some 130,000 clones, about 72% seen once. Input material: PBMCs. The receptors originated from a female donor in good health and CMV-seronegative.

This chain joins TRBV19 and TRBJ2-2, with 7 bases aligning to TRBD2. The CDR3 is 17 amino acids. V lost 5 bases, J lost 0 bases, and 9 bases stayed unmatched. Germline CDR1 reads LNHDA; CDR2 reads SQIVND (reference sequence). The CDR3 reads CASSGVAGRPNTGELFF. The CDR3 nucleotides read TGTGCCAGTAGTGGAGTAGCGGGCCGCCCGAACACCGGGGAGCTGTTTTTT.

The chain employs TRBV5-5 and TRBJ1-2; 7 bases match TRBD1. The germline V gene encodes CDR1 SGHKS and CDR2 YYEKEE (reference sequence). Unmatched junction bases numbered 8, after V lost 0 bases and J lost 0 bases. The CDR3 spans 17 residues. CDR3 sequence reads: CASSLDRQGRPNYGYTF. CDR3 in DNA: TGTGCCAGCAGCTTGGATCGACAGGGTCGGCCTAACTATGGCTACACCTTC. The full variable domain, completed using reference TRBV5-5 and TRBJ1-2, is DAGVTQSPTHLIKTRGQQVTLRCSPISGHKSVSWYQQVLGQGPQFIFQYYEKEERGRGNFPDRFSARQFPNYSSELNVNALLLGDSALYLCASSLDRQGRPNYGYTFGSGTRLTVV.

J is TRBJ2-5 and V is TRBV6-5; D might be TRBD2 (6 bases). There are 14 residues in the CDR3. The ends were cut back, 5 bases at V and 11 bases at J, with 21 bases in the middle. From germline, CDR1 is MNHEY and CDR2 SVGAGI. CDR3 DNA sequence: TGTGCCAGCAGTCCTCGCCTCACCTCTCGGGAGCAGTACTTC. This encodes CASSPRLTSREQYF.

This chain connects TRBV19 to TRBJ1-5, with no clear D. Germline V CDR1 and CDR2: LNHDA, SQIVND (reference sequence). V dropped 6 bases and J dropped 7 bases, with 10 bases sitting between them. This CDR3 has 12 amino acids. CDR3 in amino acids: CASRVPGQPQHF. CDR3 coding DNA: TGTGCCAGTAGGGTCCCAGGCCAGCCCCAGCATTTT.

This chain joins TRBV29-1 and TRBJ1-2, with 9 bases lining up with TRBD1. V shed 7 bases, J shed 4 bases, and the junction held 7 bases outside the gene matches. The CDR3 contains 13 residues. CDR1 and CDR2 from the germline V gene are SQVTM and ANQGSEA. CDR3 in amino acids: CSASGQGIYGYTF. For the CDR3, the DNA is TGCAGCGCCTCGGGACAGGGAATCTATGGCTACACCTTC.

This rearrangement joins TRBV13 to TRBJ2-1; D unresolved. Germline values: CDR1 PRHDT, CDR2 FYEKMQ (reference sequence). The CDR3 loop spans 15 amino acids. V was clipped by 5 bases and J by 0 bases, with 11 bases between them. CDR3 coding DNA: TGTGCCAGCAGCCTTGGGCAGAGCTCCTACAATGAGCAGTTCTTC. It is translated as CASSLGQSSYNEQFF.